This T cell receptor beta chain was sequenced during a study of preoperative IRX-2 immunotherapy in early breast cancer. This clone was seen more than once but under ten times. Only in-frame clones appear in the TCRdb table, and some are missing; sequencing was by immunoSEQ multiplex PCR. The table records 34,000 or so clones, nearly 95% of them present only once. The treatment was: preoperative locoregional IRX-2 cytokine immunotherapy. This phase Ib study tested locoregional IRX-2 cytokine immunotherapy given before surgery. Germline V gene lookup returns CDR1 MGHRA and CDR2 YSYEKL. V lost 0 bases and J lost 0; bases outside the gene matches: 5. This CDR3 spans 18 amino acids.

This TCR derives from a human donor with breast cancer. The rearrangement uses TRBV4-1 and TRBJ2-4, with 10 bases identical to TRBD2. The material was obtained from a patient treated with IRX-2 immunotherapy. The DNA for the CDR3 is TGCGCCAGCAGCCAAGATCTAGCGGGGGTGGGAGCCAAAAACATTCAGTACTTC. Translating gives CASSQDLAGVGAKNIQYF.